This T cell receptor beta chain comes out of a study of STAT5B mutations in CD4+ large granular lymphocyte leukemia (dated by TCRdb to 2022 to 2024). Study-wide context: Among healthy controls, the CDR3 'QG' motif was associated with a particular HLA allele. Flow cytometry performed on FACSCanto II or FACSVerse showed that the purified fractions had more than 95% purity among lymphocytes. TCRbeta repertoires of CD4+ T-cell large granular lymphocyte leukemia patients were compared with those of healthy blood donors. Overall study results and their limits: The data were not HLA-matched, and the higher clonality in CD4+ T-LGLL than in CD8+ T-LGLL could be due to the relatively small sample size. Main leukemic clonotypes were private to each patient, although about 25% appeared at low frequency in other patients' non-leukemic repertoires. Enrichment of TRBV06-family usage was observed among the top patient clones (8/27) relative to healthy controls (2/35). Greater clonality appeared to be present in CD4-sorted patient repertoires than in healthy CD4+ repertoires, and the difference was retained after the putative leukemic clones were removed.

Clipping removes 10 bases from V and 7 bases from J, with 5 as the unmatched junction base count. The CDR3 numbers 13 residues from cysteine through phenylalanine. The entry retains the CDR3 DNA only, 39 bases that are in frame from base 1. The germline V gene yields ENHRY for CDR1 and SYGVKD for CDR2. Comments on this clone: Its binding antigen is unknown. Base qualities are not recorded, but no much larger clone differs from it by a single base.

The immunoSEQ assay at survey resolution was used to sequence TCRbeta rearrangements from genomic DNA. For the original study's pipeline: In the TCR sequencing data, the lowest productive clonotype frequency that could be detected was 2.59 x 10-5. Analyses included only productive TCRbeta rearrangements, meaning complete and in-frame sequences. Simpson clonality, calculated in the immunoSEQ Analyzer version 3.0, was used as the measure of sample clonality. Based on frequency, clones were grouped as very rare, small, medium, large (1-20%) or hyperexpanded (>20%). Generation probabilities were estimated with OLGA 1.2.3, V-gene circos plots were made with VDJtools, specificities were searched in VDJdb, and CDR3 motifs were identified with GLIPH. Sourced from immuneACCESS, this table was stored by TCRdb with only in-frame sequences that have V and J called. A share of the clones is absent; for the studies checked, an unresolved V gene accounts for under half, and the remainder has no known explanation. The DNA gave D and trimming, while V, J and clone size come from that table. The sample table shows more than 30,000 clones, and 85% to 90% are seen once. Of the sample, 0.41% falls within the top ten clones.

The healthy control group was made up of around 40 blood donors, and the Finnish Red Cross blood service supplied their buffy coats. All TCR-sequenced material derived from peripheral blood: patient blood samples and healthy donor buffy coats. Ficoll-Hypaque gradient centrifugation was used to isolate peripheral blood mononuclear cells. CD4+ cells were purified magnetically from the buffy coats of healthy controls. Genomic DNA was extracted with the Gentra Puregene Cell and Tissue kit and quantified on a Qubit 2.0 fluorometer. Sequencing was done on a sample of CD4+ T cells from blood buffy coats. The chain uses TRBV10-3 and TRBJ2-2; 11 bases in the junction line up with TRBD1. The receptor was isolated from a human donor in good health. CDR3 region: CATGTGGDGELFF. Read as DNA, the sequence is TGTGCCACCGGGACAGGGGGGGACGGGGAGCTGTTTTTT.